A selection of T cell receptor beta chains follows, all from one sample in a study of blood T cell repertoires in COVID-19. Here immunoSEQ multiplex PCR was the method, and the copy in TCRdb shows in-frame clones only, minus some. Of around 320,000 clones detected, under 90% appear once; the ten largest clones hold under 3%. Sequencing was done on a sample of PBMCs or T cells enriched from blood (not recorded which). Receptors originate from a woman aged 50 to 60 who had been exposed to COVID-19. Both conserved end residues are part of each CDR3. A D gene is named only where the DNA matches it firmly. A clone size is listed for some rows: how often the clone was seen (once, few, many), or a class if it is expanded.

>TRBJ1-5|TRBV12-5|.|.
TGTGCTAGTGGTCCCCCCTGGGGAGGCTTGCAGCCCCAGCATTTT
CASGPPWGGLQPQHF
>TRBJ2-2|TRBV9|.|.
TGTGCCAGCAGCGGTGCTCTGGGCTTGAACACCGGGGAGCTGTTTTTT
CASSGALGLNTGELFF
>TRBJ1-5|TRBV7-6|.|.
TGTGCCAGCAGCTTTCTACAGGGTCATAGCAATCAGCCCCAGCATTTT
CASSFLQGHSNQPQHF
>TRBJ1-5|TRBV20-1|.|.
TGCAGTGCTAGTAAAACAGACCCTAATCAGCCCCAGCATTTT
CSASKTDPNQPQHF
>TRBJ2-5|TRBV15|.|TRBD1
TGTGCCACCAGCAGAGATTCGAGGGGACAGGGGGAGACCCAGTACTTC
CATSRDSRGQGETQYF
>TRBJ2-7|TRBV12-2|.|.
TGTGCAAGTCGCTTATCTGGGCTGTCATCCTACGAGCAGTACTTC
CASRLSGLSSYEQYF
>TRBJ1-5|TRBV2|.|TRBD1
TGTGCCAGCAGTGCTGGACAGGAAAATCAGCCCCAGCATTTT
CASSAGQENQPQHF
>TRBJ2-7|TRBV15|.|.
TGTGCCACCAGCAGAGTTGGGGGCGGGAGATCCTACGAGCAGTACTTC
CATSRVGGGRSYEQYF
>TRBJ2-3|TRBV24-1|.|TRBD2
TGTGCCACCAGTGTGACTAGCGGGGGTGCCTCCACAGATACGCAGTATTTT
CATSVTSGGASTDTQYF
>TRBJ1-6|TRBV7-2|few|TRBD1
TGTGCCAGCAGCGTCCGGGACAGGGAATCACCCCTCCACTTT
CASSVRDRESPLHF
>TRBJ1-5|TRBV28|.|.
TGTGCCAGCAACAAAGGGAGTTACAGTCAGCCCCAGCATTTT
CASNKGSYSQPQHF
>TRBJ1-2|TRBV11-2|.|.
TGTGCCAGCAGCCCCCTGCGGGACTCCTATGGCTACACCTTC
CASSPLRDSYGYTF
>TRBJ1-6|TRBV28|once|.
TGTGCCAGCAGTTTCCCCCCGACAGGCAGCTATAATTCACCCCTCCACTTT
CASSFPPTGSYNSPLHF
>TRBJ2-5|TRBV30|once|.
TGTGCCTGGAGCTCTGCACTGCTGGAGACCCAGTACTTC
CAWSSALLETQYF
>TRBJ1-2|TRBV2|.|TRBD1
TGTGCCAGCAGTACAGGGGGCAGCTATGGCTACACCTTC
CASSTGGSYGYTF
>TRBJ2-1|TRBV5-5|.|TRBD1
TGTGCCAGCAGCATAACAGGGGGCGCCTACAATGAGCAGTTCTTC
CASSITGGAYNEQFF
>TRBJ1-5|TRBV18|.|TRBD1
TGTGCCAGCTCAGCCGGGACAGCCTATCAGCCCCAGCATTTT
CASSAGTAYQPQHF